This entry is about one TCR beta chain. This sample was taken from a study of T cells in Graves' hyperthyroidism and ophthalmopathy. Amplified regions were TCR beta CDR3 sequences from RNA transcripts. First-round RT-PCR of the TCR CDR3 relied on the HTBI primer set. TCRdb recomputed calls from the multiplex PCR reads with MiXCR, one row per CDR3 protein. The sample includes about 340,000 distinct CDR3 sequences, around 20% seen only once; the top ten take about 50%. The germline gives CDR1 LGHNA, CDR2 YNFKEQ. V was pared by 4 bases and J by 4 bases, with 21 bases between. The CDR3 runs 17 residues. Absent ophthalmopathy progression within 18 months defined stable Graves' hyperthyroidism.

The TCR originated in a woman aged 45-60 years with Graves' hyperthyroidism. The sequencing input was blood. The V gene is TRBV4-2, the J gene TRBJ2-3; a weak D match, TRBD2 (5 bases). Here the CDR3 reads CASSRPTNAGSPDTQYF. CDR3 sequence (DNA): TGTGCCAGCAGCCGCCCGACTAATGCGGGTAGCCCAGATACGCAGTATTTT.